In its sample, the clone carrying this TCR beta chain was seen many times. The V gene's germline CDR1 is SGHRS and CDR2 YFSETQ. V shed 0 bases and J shed 6 bases, with 9 bases lying between them. The length of the CDR3 is 14 residues. The data are from a study of low-dose radiotherapy and immunotherapy resistance in tumors. Looking at the study overall: Each fraction for Cohort 1 was 0.5 Gy, given every 2 weeks, and the total came to 6.5 Gy. Daily oral aspirin at 300 mg began on cycle 1 day 1 and lasted four cycles.

TRAV- and TRBV-specific primers primed first-strand cDNA, covering alpha and beta chains. Amplification, which lasted around 18 PCR cycles, used a constant-region primer and V-primer adapter to amplify TCRs. TCRdb reprocessed the reads with MiXCR, giving one entry per CDR3 protein. The sample has 57,000 or so distinct CDR3 sequences; under 30% are singletons. As to time point: before trial treatment. Treatment combined nivolumab, ipilimumab, aspirin, low-dose cyclophosphamide and low-dose radiotherapy in a dose-escalation trial. The sequencing here drew on PBMCs, taken before treatment. V and J are TRBV5-1 and TRBJ1-4; D might be TRBD1 (5 bases). The sequence was collected from a male donor with prostate cancer. The CDR3 DNA reads TGCGCCAGCAGCTTGGGCAGGGAGGATGAAAAACTGTTTTTT. Translation gives CASSLGREDEKLFF.